This TCR beta chain was found in a study of T cell responses to AZD1222 COVID-19 vaccine. Findings of the study overall: Vaccination with two AZD1222 doses was followed by a rise in Spike-specific TCR breadth and depth. Seropositive AZD1222 recipients at baseline numbered only five to seven. CD4 TCRs covered the whole spike, strongest at regions 160-218 and 743-854.

Only a few counts were recorded for this clone. Its antigen is unknown. The CDR3 length is 21 residues. V lost 0 bases and J lost 0; bases outside the gene matches: 13. Germline V gives CDR1 SGHRS, CDR2 YFSETQ. Generated by immunoSEQ multiplex PCR, the TCRdb table keeps only in-frame clones and is missing some. The data contain around 100,000 clones, about 85% of them singletons. The chain carries TRBV5-1 and TRBJ1-4, with 11 bases that match TRBD1. Sequenced here: peripheral blood, sampled 28 days after the second AZD1222 dose. This clonotype originated in an adult who received the AZD1222 COVID-19 vaccine. The CDR3: CASSLDLWDRGNVATNEKLFF. The CDR3 DNA reads TGCGCCAGCAGCTTGGATCTATGGGACAGGGGGAATGTGGCAACTAATGAAAAACTGTTTTTT.